The 5 T cell receptor delta chains listed next were all sequenced from one sample in a study of γδ T cells in repeated Plasmodium falciparum infection. TCRdb re-called the multiplex PCR reads with CATT. This table holds tens of thousands of delta-chain clones, 0.98% found once. Gammadelta T cells were flow-sorted from PBMC into Vgamma9/Vdelta2+ and Vdelta2-negative populations for bulk analysis. The sequencing sample was made of gamma-delta T cells from blood. These receptors came from a pool of human donors (malaria-infected and uninfected, not separated).

This clone was seen many times. TCRdb's protein, taken from a much larger clone, differs from this DNA's translation at residue 18, likely owing to a read error; the protein displayed comes from the DNA. The CDR3 spells CACDTPFTGGYEGYTDKPIF. The CDR3 coding sequence is TGTGCCTGTGACACACCCTTTACTGGGGGATACGAAGGATACACCGATAAACCCATCTTT. The J gene has no call, while the V gene is TRDV2; the table calls TRDD3, which could not be checked here. The CDR3 has 20 amino acids. Germline CDR1 and CDR2: GEAIGNYY and EKD.

Points on this clone: It differs at one base from a far larger clone, so likely a read error. Other nucleotide sequences in the sample specify the same CDR3. The chain employs TRDV2 and TRDJ3; the match to TRDD3 covers 10 bases. TCRdb supplies no J gene; here it was assigned by aligning the nucleotide sequence to germline. The CDR3 covers 21 residues. Germline V CDR1 and CDR2: GEAIGNYY, EKD. CDR3 nucleotides: TGTGCCTGTGACTCGTCCTGTACTGGGGGATTGGTCTCCTGGGACACCCGGCAGATGTTTTTC. It specifies CACDSSCTGGLVSWDTRQMFF.

This clone has a handful of counts. A far larger clone differs by one base, so this is likely a read error. It is unclear where the CDR3 begins or ends on the DNA, so no DNA is shown, and the CDR3 is as TCRdb lists it. The sample holds other DNA sequences that translate to the same CDR3. TRDV1 is the V gene, and the J gene was not called; whether TRDD3, the table's D call, matches the DNA was not checked. The CDR3 spans 20 residues, counting both ends. Germline V gives CDR1 TSWWSYY, CDR2 QGS. This CDR3 is CALGEQVGWGSYSYTDKLIF.

Notes on this clone: The protein in TCRdb stems from a much larger clone and differs at residue 13 from this DNA's translation, likely a read error; here the protein is translated from the DNA. J is TRDJ1 and V is TRDV1; 10 bases are shared with TRDD3. No J gene is reported in TCRdb; it was inferred here by comparing the DNA with germline. Losses at the gene ends were 7 bases for V and 2 bases for J; bases not matched to a gene: 28. The CDR3 length is 22 residues. The V gene's germline CDR1 is TSWWSYY and CDR2 QGS. The CDR3 DNA sequence: TGTGCTCTTGCCGCCCCTTTCCTACGTCAGCCCGTACAGGGGGATACGACCGATAAACTCATCTTT. Its translation is CALAAPFLRQPVQGDTTDKLIF.

A word on this clone: This DNA translates differently at residue 16 from the TCRdb protein, which is that of a much larger clone; a read error is likely, and the protein shown is the DNA's own translation. The chain links TRDV1 to TRDJ1; the D is unclear. Per germline, CDR1 TSWWSYY and CDR2 QGS. The CDR3 sequence is 18 residues long. CDR3 sequence (DNA): TGTGCTCTTGGGGAACGACGCCTAGTTCCCTTTTCGGCCGATAAACCCATCTTT. The encoded protein is CALGERRLVPFSADKPIF.